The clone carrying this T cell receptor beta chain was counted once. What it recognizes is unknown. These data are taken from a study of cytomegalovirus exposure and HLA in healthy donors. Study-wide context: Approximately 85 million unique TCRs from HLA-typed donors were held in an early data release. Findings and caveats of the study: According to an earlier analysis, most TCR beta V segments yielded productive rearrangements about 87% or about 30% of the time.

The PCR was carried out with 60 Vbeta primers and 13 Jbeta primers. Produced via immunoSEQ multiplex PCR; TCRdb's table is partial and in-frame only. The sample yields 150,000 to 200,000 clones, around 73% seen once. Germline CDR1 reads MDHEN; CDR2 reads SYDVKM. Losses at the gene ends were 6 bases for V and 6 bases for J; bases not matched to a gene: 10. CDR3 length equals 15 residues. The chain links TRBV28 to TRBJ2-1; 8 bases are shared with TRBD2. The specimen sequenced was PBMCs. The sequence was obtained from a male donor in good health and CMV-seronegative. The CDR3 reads CASRKRTSSSNEQFF. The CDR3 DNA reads TGTGCCAGCAGGAAACGGACTAGCTCGTCCAATGAGCAGTTCTTC.